This TCR beta chain was captured in a study of cytotoxic CD8 clonotypes in ibrutinib-treated CLL. Study in general: After median about 71 months, approximately 14 stayed in remission, about 12 progressed; responses about 24 partial, 2 complete. General study points: Among the clonotypes, public ones were uncommon and contracted or held stable on treatment.

Regarding this clone: As yet, its antigen is unknown.

Some clones are missing from TCRdb's copy, which holds only in-frame ones; the method was immunoSEQ multiplex PCR. The sample yields tens of thousands of clones, 79% seen once. Germline V gene lookup returns CDR1 MGHRA and CDR2 YSYEKL. The CDR3 sequence is 15 residues long. Trimming took 1 base from V and 6 from J; bases not matched to a gene: 3. The receptor comes from a human donor with chronic lymphocytic leukemia. Sample: PBMCs, taken after 12 months of ibrutinib treatment. The J gene is TRBJ1-4, the V gene TRBV4-1; TRBD1 matches 9 bases. CDR3 sequence: CASSQGDRADEKLFF. As DNA, the CDR3 is TGCGCCAGCAGCCAAGGGGACAGGGCGGATGAAAAACTGTTTTTT.